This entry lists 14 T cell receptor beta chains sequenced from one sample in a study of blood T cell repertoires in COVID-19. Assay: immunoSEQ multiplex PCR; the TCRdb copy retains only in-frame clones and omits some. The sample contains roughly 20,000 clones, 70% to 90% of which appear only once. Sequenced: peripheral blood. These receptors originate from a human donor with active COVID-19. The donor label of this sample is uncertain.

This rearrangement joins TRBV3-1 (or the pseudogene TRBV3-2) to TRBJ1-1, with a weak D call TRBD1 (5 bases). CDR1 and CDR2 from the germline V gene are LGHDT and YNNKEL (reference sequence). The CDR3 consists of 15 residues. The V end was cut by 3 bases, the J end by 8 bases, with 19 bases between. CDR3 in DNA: TGTGCCAGCAGCCACGCCGCCCGGACAAAGGGGGAAGCTTTCTTT. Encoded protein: CASSHAARTKGEAFF.

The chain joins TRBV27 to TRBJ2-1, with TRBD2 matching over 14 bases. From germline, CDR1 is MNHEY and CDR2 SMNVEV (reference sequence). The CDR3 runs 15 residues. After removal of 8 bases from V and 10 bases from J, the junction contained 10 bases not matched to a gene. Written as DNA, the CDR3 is TGTGCCAGCCGAAATACCGGGACTAGCGGGGGAGAGCAGTTCTTC. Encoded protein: CASRNTGTSGGEQFF.

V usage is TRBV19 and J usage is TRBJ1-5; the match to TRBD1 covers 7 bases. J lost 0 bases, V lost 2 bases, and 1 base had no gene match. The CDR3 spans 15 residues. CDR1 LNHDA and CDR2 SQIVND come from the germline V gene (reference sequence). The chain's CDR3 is CASSIQGDSNQPQHF. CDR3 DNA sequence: TGTGCCAGTAGTATACAGGGGGATAGCAATCAGCCCCAGCATTTT.

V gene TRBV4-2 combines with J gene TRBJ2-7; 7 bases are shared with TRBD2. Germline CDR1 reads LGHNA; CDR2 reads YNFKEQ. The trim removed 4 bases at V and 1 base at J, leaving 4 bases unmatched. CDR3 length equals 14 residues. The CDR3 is CASSPSGASYEQYF. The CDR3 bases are TGTGCCAGCAGCCCTAGCGGAGCTTCCTACGAGCAGTACTTC.

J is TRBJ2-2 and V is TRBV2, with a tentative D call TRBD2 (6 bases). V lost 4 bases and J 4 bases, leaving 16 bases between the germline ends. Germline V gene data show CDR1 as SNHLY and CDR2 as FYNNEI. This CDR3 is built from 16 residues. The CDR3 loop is CASSGVAGRSTGELFF. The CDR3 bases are TGTGCCAGCAGTGGTGTTGCGGGGCGGAGCACCGGGGAGCTGTTTTTT.

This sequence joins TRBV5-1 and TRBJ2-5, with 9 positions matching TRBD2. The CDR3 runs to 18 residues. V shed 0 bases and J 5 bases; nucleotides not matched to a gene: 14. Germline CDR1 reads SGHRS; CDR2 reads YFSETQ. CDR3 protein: CASSLARLGLAGRETQYF. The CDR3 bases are TGCGCCAGCAGCTTGGCCCGGCTTGGGCTAGCGGGGAGGGAGACCCAGTACTTC. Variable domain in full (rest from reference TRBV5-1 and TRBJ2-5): KAGVTQTPRYLIKTRGQQVTLSCSPISGHRSVSWYQQTPGQGLQFLFEYFSETQRNKGNFPGRFSGRQFSNSRSEMNVSTLELGDSALYLCASSLARLGLAGRETQYFGPGTRLLVL.

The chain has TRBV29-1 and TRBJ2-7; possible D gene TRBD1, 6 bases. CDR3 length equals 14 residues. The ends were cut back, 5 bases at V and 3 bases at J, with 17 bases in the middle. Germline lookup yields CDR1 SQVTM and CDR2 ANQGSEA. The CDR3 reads CSVRGGAGVYEQYF. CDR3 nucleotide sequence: TGCAGCGTTCGTGGTGGGGCAGGGGTCTACGAGCAGTACTTC.

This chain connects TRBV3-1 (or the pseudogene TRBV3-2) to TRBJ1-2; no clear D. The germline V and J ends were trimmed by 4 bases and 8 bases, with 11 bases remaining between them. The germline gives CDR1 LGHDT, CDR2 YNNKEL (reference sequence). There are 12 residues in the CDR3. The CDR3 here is CASSPGEEGYTF. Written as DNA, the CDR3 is TGTGCCAGCAGCCCCGGAGAGGAGGGCTACACCTTC.

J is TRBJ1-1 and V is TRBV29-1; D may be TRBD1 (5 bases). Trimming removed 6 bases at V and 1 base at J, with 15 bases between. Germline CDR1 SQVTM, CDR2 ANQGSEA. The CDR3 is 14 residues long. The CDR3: CSVGLWGGNTEAFF. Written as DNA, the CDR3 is TGCAGCGTGGGGCTATGGGGGGGGAACACTGAAGCTTTCTTT.

DNA of the CDR3: TGTGCCAGCAGCCCGAGGGGGGAGCTGTTTTTT. It specifies CASSPRGELFF. The gene calls are TRBV11-3 and TRBJ2-2; D is uncertain. This CDR3 is built from 11 residues. V lost 5 bases, J lost 8 bases, and 6 bases lay in between. Germline lookup yields CDR1 SGHNT and CDR2 YENEEA.

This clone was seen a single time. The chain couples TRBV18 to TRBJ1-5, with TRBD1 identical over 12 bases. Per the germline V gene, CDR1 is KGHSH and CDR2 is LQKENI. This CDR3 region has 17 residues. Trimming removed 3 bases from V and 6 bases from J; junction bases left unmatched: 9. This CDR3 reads CASSPSGTGGVGQPQHF. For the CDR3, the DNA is TGTGCCAGCTCACCGTCCGGGACAGGGGGCGTGGGTCAGCCCCAGCATTTT.

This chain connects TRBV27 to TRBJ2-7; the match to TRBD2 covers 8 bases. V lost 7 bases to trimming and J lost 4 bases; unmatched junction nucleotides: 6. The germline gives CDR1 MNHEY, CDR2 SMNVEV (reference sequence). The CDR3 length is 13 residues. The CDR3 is CASKNSGDYEQYF. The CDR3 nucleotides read TGTGCCAGCAAGAATAGCGGGGATTACGAGCAGTACTTC.

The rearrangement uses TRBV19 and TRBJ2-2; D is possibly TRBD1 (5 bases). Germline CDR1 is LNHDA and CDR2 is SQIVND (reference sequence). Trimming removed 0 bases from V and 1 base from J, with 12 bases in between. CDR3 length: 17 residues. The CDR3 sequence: CASSIDYHRKNTGELFF. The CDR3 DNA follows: TGTGCCAGTAGTATAGATTATCACAGGAAGAACACCGGGGAGCTGTTTTTT.

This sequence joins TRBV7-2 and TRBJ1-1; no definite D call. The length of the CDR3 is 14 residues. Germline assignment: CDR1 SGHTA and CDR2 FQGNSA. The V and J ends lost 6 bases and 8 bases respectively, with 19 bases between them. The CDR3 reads CASSRPPFSLEAFF. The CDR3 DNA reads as TGTGCCAGCAGTCGCCCCCCGTTCAGTTTAGAAGCTTTCTTT.